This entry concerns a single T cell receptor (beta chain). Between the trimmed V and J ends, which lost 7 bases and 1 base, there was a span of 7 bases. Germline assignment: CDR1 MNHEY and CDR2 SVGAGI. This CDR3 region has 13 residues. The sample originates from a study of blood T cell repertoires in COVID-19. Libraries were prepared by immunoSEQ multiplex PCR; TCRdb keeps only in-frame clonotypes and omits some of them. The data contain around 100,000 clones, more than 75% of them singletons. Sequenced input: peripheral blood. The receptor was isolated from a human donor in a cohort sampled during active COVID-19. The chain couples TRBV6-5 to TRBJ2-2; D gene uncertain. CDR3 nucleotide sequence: TGTGCCAGCATCTCCCTGAACACCGGGGAGCTGTTTTTT. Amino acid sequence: CASISLNTGELFF.